Detailed here is one TCR beta chain. As yet, its antigen is unknown. This sample is drawn from a study of cytomegalovirus exposure and HLA in healthy donors. General study points: Cytomegalovirus-associated status was assigned to fewer than 200 TCR beta chains.

The CDR3 contains 16 residues. Germline V gene lookup returns CDR1 SGDLS and CDR2 YYNGEE. The V and J ends lost 0 bases and 5 bases, in that order; junction bases with no gene match: 5. The PCR used 60 Vbeta and 13 Jbeta primers. The protocol was immunoSEQ multiplex PCR, while the TCRdb copy is restricted to in-frame clones and leaves out a portion. This sample carries fewer than 150,000 clones, around three quarters of them seen once, and the ten largest clones take around 7%. The receptor comes from a man aged 35 to 55 in good health and CMV-seropositive. The chain couples TRBV9 to TRBJ2-5; 12 bases line up with TRBD2. Material: PBMCs. DNA for the CDR3: TGTGCCAGCAGCGTAGGGCTAGCGGGAGGGCCGGAGACCCAGTACTTC. It is translated as CASSVGLAGGPETQYF.